The present T cell receptor (beta chain) was sequenced within a study of blood T cells in healthy people across ages. Whole-study results and caveats: Leaving the PBMCs unsorted stopped any conclusive comparison of naive versus antigen-experienced cells. Any changes in expanded clonotypes were possibly confounded, as donor CMV status remained unknown.

For the second PCR, which ran for about 6 to 12 cycles, a sample-barcoded 5' primer and a J-beta primer mix were used. One entry per CDR3 protein, called by TCRdb with MiXCR from the 5' RACE reads. The table has hundreds of thousands of distinct CDR3 sequences, around 24% seen once; the top ten hold under 9%. This clonotype showed up just a few times. Its antigen is not known. Germline loops: CDR1 SEHNR, CDR2 FQNEAQ (reference sequence). V lost 3 bases to trimming and J lost 2 bases; unmatched junction nucleotides: 4. This CDR3 is built from 15 residues. These data are also associated with another study on T cells of mothers and their children. That source reports: Sequencing got over 8 million TCR beta CDR3 reads from each mother and some 3 million from each child. Nobody spotted any persistent microchimeric T cell clones.

V is TRBV7-9 and J is TRBJ2-1; 7 nucleotides match TRBD2. Sequenced material: blood. This clonotype was sampled from a boy aged 10-17 years in good health. CDR3 sequence: CASSFGGRAYNEQFF. CDR3 nucleotides: TGTGCCAGCAGCTTTGGGGGGAGGGCCTACAATGAGCAGTTCTTC.